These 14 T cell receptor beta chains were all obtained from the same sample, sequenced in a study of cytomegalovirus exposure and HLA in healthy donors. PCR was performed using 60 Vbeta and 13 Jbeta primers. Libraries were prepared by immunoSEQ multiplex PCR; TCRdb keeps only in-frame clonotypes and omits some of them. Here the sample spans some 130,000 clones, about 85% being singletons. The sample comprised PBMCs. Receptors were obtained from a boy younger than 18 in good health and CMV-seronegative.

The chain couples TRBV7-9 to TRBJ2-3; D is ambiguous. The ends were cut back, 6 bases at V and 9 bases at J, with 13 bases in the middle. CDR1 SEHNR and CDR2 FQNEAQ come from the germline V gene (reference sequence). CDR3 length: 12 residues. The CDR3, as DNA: TGTGCCAGCAGTTCACTCCCTACCACGCAGTATTTT. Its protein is CASSSLPTTQYF.

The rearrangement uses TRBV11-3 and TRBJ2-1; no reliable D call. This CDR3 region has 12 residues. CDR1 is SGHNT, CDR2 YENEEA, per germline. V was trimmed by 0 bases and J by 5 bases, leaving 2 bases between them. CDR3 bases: TGTGCCAGCAGCTTAGACAACAATGAGCAGTTCTTC. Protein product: CASSLDNNEQFF. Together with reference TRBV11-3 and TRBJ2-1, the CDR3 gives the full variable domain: EAGVVQSPRYKIIEKKQPVAFWCNPISGHNTLYWYLQNLGQGPELLIRYENEEAVDDSQLPKDRFSAERLKGVDSTLKIQPAELGDSAVYLCASSLDNNEQFFGPGTRLTVL.

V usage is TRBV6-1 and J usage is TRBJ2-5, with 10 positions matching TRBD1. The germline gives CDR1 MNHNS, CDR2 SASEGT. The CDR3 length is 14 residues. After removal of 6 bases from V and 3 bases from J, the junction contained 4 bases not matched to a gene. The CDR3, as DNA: TGTGCCAGCAGGGGAGGACAGGGGGAAGAGACCCAGTACTTC. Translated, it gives CASRGGQGEETQYF.

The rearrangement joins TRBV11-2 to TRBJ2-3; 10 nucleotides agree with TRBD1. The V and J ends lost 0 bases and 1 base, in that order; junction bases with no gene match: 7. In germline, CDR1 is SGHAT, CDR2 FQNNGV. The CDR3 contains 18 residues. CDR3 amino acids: CASSLDQRDRGGTDTQYF. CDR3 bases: TGTGCCAGCAGCTTAGATCAGCGGGACAGGGGAGGCACAGATACGCAGTATTTT.

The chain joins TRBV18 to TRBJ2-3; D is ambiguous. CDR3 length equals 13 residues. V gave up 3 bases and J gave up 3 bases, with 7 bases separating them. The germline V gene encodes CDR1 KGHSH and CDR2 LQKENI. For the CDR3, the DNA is TGTGCCAGCTCACCCCCGGGTACAGATACGCAGTATTTT. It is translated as CASSPPGTDTQYF.

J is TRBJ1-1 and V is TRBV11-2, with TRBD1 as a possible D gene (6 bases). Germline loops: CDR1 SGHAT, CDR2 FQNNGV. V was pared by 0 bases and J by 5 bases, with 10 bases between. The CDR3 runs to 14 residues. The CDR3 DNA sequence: TGTGCCAGCAGCTTAGAGGGGGCTGGGACTGAAGCTTTCTTT. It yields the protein CASSLEGAGTEAFF.

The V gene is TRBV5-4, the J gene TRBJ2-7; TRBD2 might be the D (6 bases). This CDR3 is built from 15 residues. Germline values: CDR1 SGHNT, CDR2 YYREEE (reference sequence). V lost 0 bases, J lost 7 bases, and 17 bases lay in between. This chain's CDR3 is CASSLGLVLMGEQYF. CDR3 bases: TGTGCCAGCAGCTTGGGACTAGTTTTAATGGGGGAGCAGTACTTC.

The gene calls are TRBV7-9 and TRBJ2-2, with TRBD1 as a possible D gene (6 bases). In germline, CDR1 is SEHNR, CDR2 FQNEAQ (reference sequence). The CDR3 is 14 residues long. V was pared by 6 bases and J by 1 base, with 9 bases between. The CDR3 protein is CASSLGQNTGELFF. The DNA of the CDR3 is TGTGCCAGCAGTCTGGGACAGAACACCGGGGAGCTGTTTTTT.

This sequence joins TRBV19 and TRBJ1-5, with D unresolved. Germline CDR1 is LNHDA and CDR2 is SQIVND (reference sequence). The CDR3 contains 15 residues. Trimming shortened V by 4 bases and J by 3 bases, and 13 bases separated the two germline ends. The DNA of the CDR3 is TGTGCCAGTAGTAGCGCAGGATCCGTCAATCAGCCCCAGCATTTT. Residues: CASSSAGSVNQPQHF.

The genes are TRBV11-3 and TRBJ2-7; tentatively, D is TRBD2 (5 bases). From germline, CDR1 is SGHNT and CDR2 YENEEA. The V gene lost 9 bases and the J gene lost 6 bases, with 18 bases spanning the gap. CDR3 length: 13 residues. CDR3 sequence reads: CASSLGVLGEQYF. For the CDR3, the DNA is TGTGCCAGTTCCTTAGGAGTACTAGGCGAGCAGTACTTC.

Here the CDR3 reads CASSLAAGSPPYEQYF. DNA of the CDR3: TGTGCCAGCAGCTTGGCCGCGGGGTCCCCTCCCTACGAGCAGTACTTC. The chain links TRBV5-4 to TRBJ2-7; D might be TRBD2 (6 bases). V gave up 0 bases and J gave up 2 bases, with 15 bases separating them. CDR3 length: 16 amino acids. In germline, CDR1 is SGHNT, CDR2 YYREEE (reference sequence).

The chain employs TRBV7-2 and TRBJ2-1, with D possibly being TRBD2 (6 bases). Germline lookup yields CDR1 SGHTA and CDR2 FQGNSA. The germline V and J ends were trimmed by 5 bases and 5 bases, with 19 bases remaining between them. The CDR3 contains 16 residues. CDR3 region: CASSLRPGTRNNEQFF. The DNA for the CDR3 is TGTGCCAGCAGCCTCCGTCCCGGGACTCGGAACAATGAGCAGTTCTTC.

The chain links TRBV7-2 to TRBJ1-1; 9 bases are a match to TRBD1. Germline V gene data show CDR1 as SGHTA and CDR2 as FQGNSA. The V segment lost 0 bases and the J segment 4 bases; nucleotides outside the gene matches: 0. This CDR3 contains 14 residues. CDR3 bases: TGTGCCAGCAGCTTAGCGGGACAGGGCACTGAAGCTTTCTTT. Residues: CASSLAGQGTEAFF.

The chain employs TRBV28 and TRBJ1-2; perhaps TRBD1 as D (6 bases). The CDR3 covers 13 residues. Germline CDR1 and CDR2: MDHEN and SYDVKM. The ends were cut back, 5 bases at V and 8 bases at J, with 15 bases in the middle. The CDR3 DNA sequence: TGTGCCAGCAGTACCAGACAGGTGGGAGGCTACACCTTC. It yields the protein CASSTRQVGGYTF.